This T cell receptor (beta chain) emerged from a study of cytomegalovirus exposure and HLA in healthy donors. Points from the study as a whole: TCR beta chain V- and J-gene trimming was linked, in a later analysis, to a missense variant in DCLRE1C.

Germline lookup yields CDR1 LGHNT and CDR2 FRNRAP. The CDR3 runs to 16 residues. V was cut by 1 base and J by 7 bases, with 16 bases left in between. Use of 60 Vbeta and 13 Jbeta primers characterized the PCR. TCRdb keeps only in-frame clones here, not all; method: immunoSEQ multiplex PCR. This table holds some 120,000 clones, about 80% found once. About this clone: Its antigen is as yet unknown.

The V and J genes are TRBV12-5 and TRBJ1-4; weak D call: TRBD1 (6 bases). This receptor was taken from a human donor in good health. Sequencing was done on a sample of PBMCs. Written as DNA, the CDR3 is TGTGCTAGTGGTTTGGCCACAGGGTTGGTTGGTGAAAAACTGTTTTTT. Protein product: CASGLATGLVGEKLFF.